Listed here is a single T cell receptor (beta chain). Other DNA sequences in the sample encode the same CDR3. The germline gives CDR1 MNHEY, CDR2 SVGAGI. The length of the CDR3 is 14 residues. Trimming pared 0 bases from V and 2 bases from J, leaving 6 bases between. No infections or other immune events were documented during collection. Assay: immunoSEQ multiplex PCR; the TCRdb copy retains only in-frame clones and omits some. Altogether about 90,000 clones are present, more than 75% being singletons, with the ten largest covering around 4.3%. This entry comes from a study of identifying expanded T cells in peripheral blood.

The J gene is TRBJ2-3, the V gene TRBV6-5, with D unclear. The sample consisted of blood. The sequence derives from a person between 18 and 70 years old in good health. The CDR3 DNA reads TGTGCCAGCAGTTACTCAGGGAACACAGATACGCAGTATTTT. Encoded protein: CASSYSGNTDTQYF.